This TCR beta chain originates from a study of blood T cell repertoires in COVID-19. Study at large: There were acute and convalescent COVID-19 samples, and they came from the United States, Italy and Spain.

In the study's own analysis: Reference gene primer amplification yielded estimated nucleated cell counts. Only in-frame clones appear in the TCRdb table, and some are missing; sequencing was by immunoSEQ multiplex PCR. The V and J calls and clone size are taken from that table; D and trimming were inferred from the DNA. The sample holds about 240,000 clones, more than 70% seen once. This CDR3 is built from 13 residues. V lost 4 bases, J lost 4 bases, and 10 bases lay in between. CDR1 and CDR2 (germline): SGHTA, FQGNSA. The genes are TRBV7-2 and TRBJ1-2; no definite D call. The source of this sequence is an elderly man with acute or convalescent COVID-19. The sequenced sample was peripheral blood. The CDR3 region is CASSSSGFYGYTF. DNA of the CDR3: TGTGCCAGCAGCTCGTCGGGGTTCTATGGCTACACCTTC.